Listed here are 16 T cell receptor beta chains from one sample, sequenced in a study of shared clonotypes between healthy human individuals. Only in-frame clones appear in the TCRdb table, and some are missing; sequencing was by immunoSEQ multiplex PCR. The sample includes about 980,000 clones, 70% to 85% of them seen just once. The material sequenced was memory CD4+ T cells sorted from blood. Subset specified: CD45RA-negative fraction. The receptors here all came from a man aged 18 to 35 in good health.

CDR3 nucleotides: TGCGCCAGCAGCTTGGCCGGAATTACTGGAAACACCATATATTTT. Translating gives CASSLAGITGNTIYF. The chain uses TRBV5-1 and TRBJ1-3, with D hard to call. This CDR3 is 15 amino acids long. The V and J ends lost 0 bases and 2 bases respectively, with 9 bases between them. Germline CDR1 is SGHRS and CDR2 is YFSETQ.

This sequence joins TRBV7-2 and TRBJ1-2; 8 bases agree with TRBD1. Germline trimming cut 5 bases from V and 9 bases from J; bases unmatched to any gene: 14. From germline, CDR1 is SGHTA and CDR2 FQGNSA. This CDR3 contains 15 residues. The CDR3 is CASSPSYRGVGRYTF. The CDR3 coding sequence is TGTGCCAGCAGCCCCTCCTACAGGGGGGTTGGTCGCTACACCTTC.

The chain links TRBV28 to TRBJ1-2; D is unclear. CDR1 is MDHEN and CDR2 is SYDVKM in the germline V gene. V lost 7 bases and J 1 base, leaving 16 bases between the germline ends. This CDR3 contains 15 residues. The CDR3 region has the DNA TGTGCCAGCACAAAATCCGAACTGCTTAACTATGGCTACACCTTC. It yields the protein CASTKSELLNYGYTF.

This clone has only a few counts. The chain is built from TRBV4-1 and TRBJ1-5; D remains ambiguous. Trimming cost V 0 bases and J 3 bases, with 9 bases left between them. The germline V gene has CDR1 MGHRA and CDR2 YSYEKL. The CDR3 runs 15 residues. Here the CDR3 DNA reads TGCGCCAGCAGCCAAGATAGGCAGTACAATCAGCCCCAGCATTTT. Protein sequence: CASSQDRQYNQPQHF.

Here the CDR3 DNA reads TGTGCCAGCTCTAAAGGTCGTGGCTACACCTTC. Translation gives CASSKGRGYTF. The genes are TRBV6-5 and TRBJ1-2; D not resolved. V shed 8 bases and J shed 7 bases, with 11 bases lying between them. CDR1 is MNHEY, CDR2 SVGAGI, per germline. CDR3 length: 11 residues.

This CDR3 is CASSERLTNYNEQFF. CDR3 in DNA: TGCGCCAGCAGTGAGCGACTAACCAACTACAATGAGCAGTTCTTC. The gene calls are TRBV10-1 and TRBJ2-1; weak D call: TRBD2 (5 bases). Germline CDR1 WNHNN, CDR2 SYGVQD (reference sequence). The V end was cut by 2 bases, the J end by 3 bases, with 11 bases between. The CDR3 length is 15 residues.

Of note for this clone: The same CDR3 also results from other DNA sequences found in this sample. V usage is TRBV27 and J usage is TRBJ1-4, with 9 bases matching TRBD1. The CDR3 has 13 residues. Trimming cost V 9 bases and J 4 bases; bases outside gene matches: 3. CDR1 MNHEY and CDR2 SMNVEV come from the germline V gene (reference sequence). The CDR3 sequence is CASRDRVNEKLFF. CDR3 in DNA: TGTGCCAGTAGGGACAGGGTTAATGAAAAACTGTTTTTT.

V and J are TRBV28 and TRBJ1-2; 8 bases are a match to TRBD1. The CDR3 runs 12 residues. Unmatched junction bases numbered 9, after V lost 5 bases and J lost 13 bases. Germline V gene lookup returns CDR1 MDHEN and CDR2 SYDVKM. CDR3 loop: CASSPSRTGSTF. CDR3 coding DNA: TGTGCCAGCAGTCCATCACGGACAGGGAGCACCTTC.

V usage is TRBV12-5 and J usage is TRBJ1-2; D is unresolved. This CDR3 spans 16 amino acids. Trimming removed 0 bases at V and 5 bases at J, with 16 bases between. Germline loops: CDR1 LGHNT, CDR2 FRNRAP. As DNA, the CDR3 is TGTGCTAGTGGTTTGGTACCCAACGAGCAAGGGTATGGCTACACCTTC. Translated, it gives CASGLVPNEQGYGYTF.

The genes are TRBV28 and TRBJ2-2, with no clear D. This CDR3 has 13 amino acids. Trimming took 3 bases from V and 7 from J, leaving 9 bases between them. From germline, CDR1 is MDHEN and CDR2 SYDVKM. The CDR3 is CASSLAGFGELFF. CDR3 DNA sequence: TGTGCCAGCAGTTTGGCAGGTTTCGGGGAGCTGTTTTTT.

This chain links TRBV5-1 with TRBJ2-2; 7 nucleotides match TRBD2. The V gene end was trimmed by 1 base and the J gene end by 4 bases; junction bases not matched to a gene: 4. Germline-derived CDR1 and CDR2 are SGHRS and YFSETQ. The CDR3 totals 15 residues. CDR3 sequence (DNA): TGCGCCAGCAGCTTGCAACCGGGGGGCACCGGGGAGCTGTTTTTT. Protein product: CASSLQPGGTGELFF.

This clone has only one observation. The V gene is TRBV10-3, the J gene TRBJ2-2, with 8 nucleotides matching TRBD2. V was clipped by 5 bases and J by 4 bases; unmatched bases: 3. Germline assignment: CDR1 ENHRY and CDR2 SYGVKD. The CDR3 sequence is 14 residues long. CDR3 protein: CAISIGTSTGELFF. CDR3 bases: TGTGCCATCAGTATTGGGACTAGCACCGGGGAGCTGTTTTTT.

As concerns this clone: Since a much larger clone is just one base distant, this may be a read error. The V gene is TRBV5-1, the J gene TRBJ1-1, with D perhaps matching TRBD1 (5 bases). CDR3 length: 11 amino acids. Trimming removed 6 bases at V and 5 bases at J, with 8 bases between. CDR1 and CDR2 from the germline V gene are SGHRS and YFSETQ. Written as DNA, the CDR3 is TGCGCCAGCAAAGGGGAGACTGAAGCTTTCTTT. As protein: CASKGETEAFF.

V and J are TRBV7-2 and TRBJ2-1; D unclear. The CDR3 has 13 residues. V dropped 7 bases and J dropped 1 base, with 8 bases sitting between them. Germline-derived CDR1 and CDR2 are SGHTA and FQGNSA. The CDR3: CASTPYSYNEQFF. The CDR3 nucleotides are TGTGCCAGCACTCCGTATTCCTACAATGAGCAGTTCTTC.

The chain carries TRBV28 and TRBJ1-2, with D unclear. This CDR3 has 16 amino acids. The germline CDR1 and CDR2 sequences are MDHEN and SYDVKM. Trimming took off 2 bases at V and 4 bases at J, with 17 bases between the two ends. The CDR3 spells CASSLGRQIGSYGYTF. In DNA, the CDR3 is TGTGCCAGCAGTTTAGGTCGTCAGATAGGTAGCTATGGCTACACCTTC.

This clone occurred a few times. The genes are TRBV30 and TRBJ1-1, with TRBD1 matching 7 bases. The CDR3 contains 14 residues. Germline V gene data show CDR1 as GTSNPN and CDR2 as SVGIG (reference sequence). The V segment lost 2 bases and the J segment 5 bases; nucleotides outside the gene matches: 8. In DNA, the CDR3 is TGTGCCTGGAGTTCCCAATACAGGGGAACTGAAGCTTTCTTT. Translated: CAWSSQYRGTEAFF.